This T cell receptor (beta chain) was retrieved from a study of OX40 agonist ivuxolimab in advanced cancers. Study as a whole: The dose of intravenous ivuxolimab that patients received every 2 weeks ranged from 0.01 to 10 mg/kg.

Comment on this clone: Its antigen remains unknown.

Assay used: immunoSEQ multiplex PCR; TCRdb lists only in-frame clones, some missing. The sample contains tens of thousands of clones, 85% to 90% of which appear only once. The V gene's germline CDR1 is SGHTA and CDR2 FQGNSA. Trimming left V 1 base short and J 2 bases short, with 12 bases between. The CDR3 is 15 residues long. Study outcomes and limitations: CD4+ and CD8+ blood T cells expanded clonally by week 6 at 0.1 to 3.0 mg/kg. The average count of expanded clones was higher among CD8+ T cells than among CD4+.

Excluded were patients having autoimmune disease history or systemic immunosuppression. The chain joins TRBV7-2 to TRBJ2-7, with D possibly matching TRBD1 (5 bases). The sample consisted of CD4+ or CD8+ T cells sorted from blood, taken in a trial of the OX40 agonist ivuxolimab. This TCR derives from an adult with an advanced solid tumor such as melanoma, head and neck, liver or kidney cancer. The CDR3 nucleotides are TGTGCCAGCAGCTTAGGGCTAGGACAAACCTACGAGCAGTACTTC. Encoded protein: CASSLGLGQTYEQYF.